This paragraph covers one T cell receptor (beta chain) sequence. The antigen remains undetermined. This entry comes from a study of CD8 T cells in ankylosing spondylitis. General study points: Several of the motif variants were reported before in synovial fluid and blood from reactive arthritis. Seemingly distinctive of ankylosing spondylitis blood was a TCR beta motif formed by eight highly homologous variants.

Making the TCR beta libraries involved quantitative 5'-RACE with molecular barcodes. TCRdb independently ran MiXCR on the 5' RACE reads; one entry per CDR3 protein. The profile shows about 390,000 distinct CDR3 sequences, approximately 20% of them singletons. V was shortened by 1 base and J by 8 bases, with 6 bases between the two germline ends. The length of the CDR3 is 12 residues. CDR1 is MNHEY and CDR2 is SVGEGT in the germline V gene. The chain couples TRBV6-2 or TRBV6-3 to TRBJ2-1; D may correspond to TRBD1 or TRBD2 (5 bases each). Material: blood, either unsorted or a sorted T cell fraction (not recorded which). This clonotype was obtained from a male donor with ankylosing spondylitis. CDR3 protein: CASSYWDHEQFF. The CDR3, as DNA: TGTGCCAGCAGTTACTGGGACCATGAGCAGTTCTTC.